The clone carrying this T cell receptor beta chain was found many times. What it recognizes is unknown. Patients were all untreated before their thyroid surgery. CDR1 is SNHLY and CDR2 is FYNNEI in the germline V gene. The CDR3 extends over 13 amino acids. Deletions cut 3 bases from V and 1 base from J, with 6 bases between. The data stem from a study of metastatic and nonmetastatic thyroid tumors. The wider study: Thyroid patients, malignant and benign, had repertoires compared across blood and tumor or nodule tissue.

TCRdb recomputed clones from the PCR reads via MiXCR. This repertoire shows roughly 17,000 clones, more than 20% found once; its top ten account for about 12%. The study's findings and limits: The study reportedly found significantly higher TCR beta diversity in malignant thyroid tumors than benign nodules, in blood and tumor.

The sample taken for sequencing was tumor tissue. The rearrangement links TRBV2 to TRBJ1-1; unclear D gene. This TCR was sampled from a male donor with papillary thyroid cancer or a benign thyroid nodule (not recorded which). Some clones in this sample may be carry-over from other donors' samples. CDR3 sequence: CASSESENTEAFF. The CDR3 coding sequence is TGTGCCAGCAGTGAGTCGGAGAACACTGAAGCTTTCTTT.